The present T cell receptor beta chain was sequenced within a study of shared clonotypes between healthy human individuals. The CDR3 is 17 residues long. V was pared by 4 bases and J by 10 bases, with 27 bases between. CDR1 is SGHNT and CDR2 is YYREEE in the germline V gene (reference sequence). Only in-frame clones appear in the TCRdb table, and some are missing; sequencing was by immunoSEQ multiplex PCR. The sample contains approximately 1,500,000 clones, nearly 99% of which appear only once. Material: naive CD4+ T cells sorted from blood. The sample's subset: CD45RA+ positively selected. This TCR came from a man aged 25-45 years in good health. The rearrangement links TRBV5-4 to TRBJ2-1, with D perhaps matching TRBD2 (5 bases). Here the CDR3 DNA reads TGTGCCAGCAGCCCTGGCGTGAGGGCCGATCGGGATAGCGAGCAGTTCTTC. Amino acids: CASSPGVRADRDSEQFF.